A single sample gave rise to the 9 T cell receptor beta chains below, sequenced in a study of CD8+ T cells in alopecia areata. As the sequencing template, cDNA was produced by extracting RNA and reverse transcribing it. Sequencing was performed with immunoSEQ multiplex PCR; in TCRdb, only in-frame clones are kept and a portion is missing. Seen here are over 95,000 clones, roughly three fifths observed once, and the top ten hold about 3.2%. Indicated treatment: oral pan-JAK inhibitor, 5-10 mg twice daily. Sequenced material: CD4+ T cells sorted from blood, taken at week 24, from a patient treated with tofacitinib. These receptors were taken from a human donor with alopecia areata.

V and J are TRBV7-9 and TRBJ1-2, with D perhaps TRBD1 (5 bases). The CDR3 contains 13 residues. Trimming removed 2 bases at V and 7 bases at J, with 11 bases between. Germline V lookup: CDR1 SEHNR, CDR2 FQNEAQ (reference sequence). The CDR3 region is CASSLPGKAGYTF. Written as DNA, the CDR3 is TGTGCCAGCAGCTTACCAGGGAAGGCTGGCTACACCTTC.

The gene calls are TRBV2 and TRBJ2-2; TRBD2 is a possible D gene (6 bases). Between the trimmed V and J ends, which lost 7 bases and 3 bases, there was a span of 12 bases. The CDR3 runs to 14 residues. The germline gives CDR1 SNHLY, CDR2 FYNNEI. CDR3 DNA: TGTGCCAGCAACCGGGACTCTCACACCGGGGAGCTGTTTTTT. Protein sequence: CASNRDSHTGELFF.

This clone was seen only a few times. V is TRBV29-1 and J is TRBJ1-2; D gene unclear. V was cut by 1 base and J by 8 bases, with 11 bases left in between. This CDR3 comprises 12 residues. CDR1 is SQVTM and CDR2 is ANQGSEA in the germline V gene. The CDR3 loop reads CSVEGQVGGYTF. The CDR3 nucleotides read TGCAGCGTTGAAGGGCAGGTAGGAGGCTACACCTTC.

The rearrangement uses TRBV9 and TRBJ2-5; D is ambiguous. The CDR3 consists of 13 residues. The ends were cut back, 0 bases at V and 5 bases at J, with 8 bases in the middle. Looked up from germline, CDR1 is SGDLS and CDR2 is YYNGEE. CDR3 residues: CASSVEPRETQYF. The DNA for the CDR3 is TGTGCCAGCAGCGTAGAACCCAGGGAGACCCAGTACTTC.

This clone was seen a handful of times. This chain links TRBV25-1 with TRBJ1-1; D uncertain. V dropped 5 bases and J dropped 3 bases, with 16 bases sitting between them. Germline loops: CDR1 MGHDK, CDR2 SYGVNS. This CDR3 spans 15 amino acids. The CDR3 spells CASSPGIARDTEAFF. CDR3 coding DNA: TGTGCCAGCAGTCCCGGGATAGCAAGGGACACTGAAGCTTTCTTT.

This clone was picked up a small number of times. This chain joins TRBV29-1 and TRBJ2-5; a possible D gene is TRBD1 (6 bases). Germline CDR1 SQVTM, CDR2 ANQGSEA. This CDR3 is 13 amino acids long. Trimming took 1 base from V and 5 from J, leaving 11 bases between them. This CDR3 reads CSVEGTGMETQYF. The CDR3 coding sequence is TGCAGCGTTGAAGGAACAGGGATGGAGACCCAGTACTTC.

V gene TRBV14 combines with J gene TRBJ2-2; weak D call: TRBD1 (5 bases). Germline values: CDR1 SGHDN, CDR2 FVKESK. V lost 5 bases to trimming and J lost 6 bases, with 28 bases between them. This CDR3 has 19 amino acids. The CDR3 coding sequence is TGTGCCAGCAGCTCGCCCGCCGGTGAATGGGCAGGGTGGTCCGGGGAGCTGTTTTTT. It specifies CASSSPAGEWAGWSGELFF.

V usage is TRBV4-3 and J usage is TRBJ2-2; 8 bases align to TRBD2. CDR1 and CDR2 (germline): LGHNA, YSLEER. This CDR3 region has 18 residues. V was pared by 2 bases and J by 1 base, with 9 bases of the junction left unmatched. CDR3 protein: CASSQLPPTSGNTGELFF. The CDR3 region has the DNA TGCGCCAGCAGCCAACTTCCCCCCACTAGCGGGAACACCGGGGAGCTGTTTTTT.

The V call is TRBV9, the J call TRBJ2-6; D remains ambiguous. The CDR3 totals 18 residues. Germline V gene sequence: CDR1 SGDLS, CDR2 YYNGEE. Trimming shortened V by 0 bases and J by 4 bases, and 17 bases separated the two germline ends. The CDR3 sequence is CASSVGPAASFGANVLTF. The CDR3 DNA reads TGTGCCAGCAGCGTAGGGCCGGCCGCGAGTTTCGGGGCCAACGTCCTGACTTTC.